The clone carrying this TCR beta chain showed up just a few times. The antigen is undetermined. CDR1 and CDR2 from the germline V gene are KGHSH and LQKENI. The CDR3 is made up of 17 amino acids. With 1 base removed from V and 2 bases from J, the gap between germline ends came to 17 bases. The data originate from a study of T cells in tumors after PD-1 blockade. Study background: Excluded were patients with checkpoint blockade, immunosuppressants, or radiotherapy or other anti-cancer therapy within 4 weeks. Daily vismodegib 150 mg continued in a subset of anti-PD-1-treated patients. Treatment was either pembrolizumab 200 mg every 3 weeks or cemiplimab 350 mg every 2 weeks.

Profiled with immunoSEQ multiplex PCR; TCRdb holds only in-frame clones, not every one. Of some 47,000 clones in the sample, just under 80% were seen once. Notes on the study in general: Peripheral recruitment is suggested, as some novel exhausted tumor clones were in pre-treatment blood.

The TCR sequence derives from a human donor with basal cell carcinoma. The sequencing here drew on PBMCs, taken before anti-PD-1 treatment. The chain recombines TRBV18 with TRBJ1-1, with D tentatively TRBD1 (6 bases). The DNA for the CDR3 is TGTGCCAGCTCACCACTCCCGACAGGCAACCCCAACACTGAAGCTTTCTTT. Its translation is CASSPLPTGNPNTEAFF.